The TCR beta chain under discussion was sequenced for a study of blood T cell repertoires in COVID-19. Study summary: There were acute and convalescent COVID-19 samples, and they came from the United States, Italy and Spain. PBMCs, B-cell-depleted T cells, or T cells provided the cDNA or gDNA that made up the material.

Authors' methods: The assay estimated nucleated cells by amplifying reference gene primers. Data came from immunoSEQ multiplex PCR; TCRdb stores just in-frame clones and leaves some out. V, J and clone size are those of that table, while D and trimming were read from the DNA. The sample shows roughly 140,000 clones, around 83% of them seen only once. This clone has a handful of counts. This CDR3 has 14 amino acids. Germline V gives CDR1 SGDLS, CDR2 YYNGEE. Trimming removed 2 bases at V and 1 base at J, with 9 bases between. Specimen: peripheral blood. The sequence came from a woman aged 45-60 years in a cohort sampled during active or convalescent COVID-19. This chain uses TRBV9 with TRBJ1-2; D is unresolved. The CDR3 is CASSVLSHNYGYTF. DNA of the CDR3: TGTGCCAGCAGCGTTTTGAGCCATAACTATGGCTACACCTTC.